Listed below are T cell receptor beta chains from one sample, sequenced in a study of blood T cell repertoires in COVID-19. The method was immunoSEQ multiplex PCR; TCRdb's version includes in-frame clones alone and lacks a portion of them. The table records approximately 150,000 clones, approximately 88% of them present only once. Sequenced: PBMCs or T cells enriched from blood (not recorded which). The receptor set was obtained from a man in his 70s who had been exposed to COVID-19. Each CDR3 is given with its conserved first and last residue. The D gene is left open where the match is weak.

cdr3_aa | d_call | v_call
CASSQWRGSSPLHF | . | TRBV3-1/TRBV3-2
CASSSRTDSNYGYTF | . | TRBV5-1
CASTPREGLEQFF | TRBD2 | TRBV9
CASSRTDTGELFF | . | TRBV5-1
CASSLYTGETDTQYF | TRBD1 | TRBV5-4
CASSTQQGFQETQYF | . | TRBV4-1
CASNADREGEQFF | TRBD1 | TRBV19
CASSMAGTGREQYF | TRBD1 | TRBV19
CSVGPVNTGELFF | . | TRBV29-1
CASSFGGTGSGGYTF | TRBD1 | TRBV28
CASSRQGAGGNEKLFF | TRBD1 | TRBV6-6
CASSLRSRLAGGEQYF | TRBD2 | TRBV27
CASSLAQGNSNQPQHF | . | TRBV11-1
CASRFRSNEKLFF | . | TRBV6-5
CASSVGTSTDTQYF | . | TRBV25-1
CASSLSGTATNEKLFF | . | TRBV28
CASSYSIGTGVNTEAFF | TRBD1 | TRBV6-2/TRBV6-3
CASSHSLDTQYF | . | TRBV6-5
CASSSGQGAYEQYF | TRBD1 | TRBV5-1
CASTQQGYQPQHF | TRBD1 | TRBV19
CASSTGRGNTIYF | . | TRBV7-8
CASSLGGGASPTDTQYF | TRBD1 | TRBV7-6
CATSRDYGVYQPQHF | . | TRBV15
CATPGGRNQPQHF | . | TRBV12-3/TRBV12-4
CASSVGSGVSEQFF | . | TRBV9
CASSGGIGARTEAFF | . | TRBV7-2
CASSGRRDTGELFF | . | TRBV9
CASSYVNGNTEAFF | . | TRBV6-2/TRBV6-3
CAPLVTALVIRNNEQFF | . | TRBV5-3